This T cell receptor beta chain was recovered during a study of blood T cells in healthy people across ages. In the study overall: Capture by template switching was about one barcoded beta molecule per two T cells.

Isolating PBMCs gave at least 6.5 million of these cells per sample. V lost 6 bases and J lost 3; bases outside the gene matches: 9. Germline V gene lookup returns CDR1 MNHEY and CDR2 SVGAGI. The CDR3 consists of 15 residues. The use of a sample-barcoded 5' primer and a J-beta primer mix characterized a second PCR of roughly 6 to 11 cycles. Through a template-switch adaptor with 12 random nucleotides, each cDNA molecule received a tag. Each CDR3 protein gets one entry after TCRdb re-called the 5' RACE reads with MiXCR. The table lists over a million distinct CDR3 sequences, 40% to 55% of them singletons, with 18% in the top ten.

V usage is TRBV6-5 and J usage is TRBJ2-7, with 9 bases fitting TRBD1. This clonotype was sampled from a woman aged 55-69 years in good health. Material for sequencing was blood. CDR3: CASREPGTGNYEQYF. In nucleotides, the CDR3 is TGTGCCAGCAGAGAACCCGGGACAGGGAACTACGAGCAGTACTTC.